The 9 T cell receptor beta chains listed next were all sequenced from one sample in a study of T cell responses to AZD1222 COVID-19 vaccine. TCRdb's table, derived via immunoSEQ multiplex PCR, lists solely in-frame clones and lacks some. The sample lists fewer than 150,000 clones; more than 75% were seen once. This sample comprised peripheral blood, obtained on day 0 of AZD1222 vaccination. Receptor source: an adult in good health.

The genes are TRBV6-5 and TRBJ1-6; tentatively, D is TRBD1 (5 bases). Germline V CDR1 and CDR2: MNHEY, SVGAGI. V lost 6 bases, J lost 8 bases, and 14 bases lay in between. The CDR3 is 14 amino acids. The CDR3 loop reads CASSPGTKHSPLHF. The CDR3 DNA is TGTGCCAGCAGCCCCGGGACTAAGCATTCACCCCTCCACTTT.

J is TRBJ1-4 and V is TRBV6-5; D unclear. Between the trimmed V and J ends, which lost 5 bases and 11 bases, there was a span of 15 bases. From germline, CDR1 is MNHEY and CDR2 SVGAGI. The length of the CDR3 is 13 residues. CDR3 region: CASSPNRGMKLFF. In DNA form, the CDR3 reads TGTGCCAGCAGTCCCAATCGGGGTATGAAACTGTTTTTT.

The V and J genes are TRBV27 and TRBJ1-4, with D tentatively TRBD1 (6 bases). This CDR3 is 14 amino acids long. CDR1 is MNHEY, CDR2 SMNVEV, per germline (reference sequence). Between the trimmed V and J ends, which lost 5 bases and 3 bases, there was a span of 10 bases. The CDR3 nucleotides read TGTGCCAGCAGTGGGGGGCGGGCTAATGAAAAACTGTTTTTT. Translated, it gives CASSGGRANEKLFF.

This clone was counted once. This chain links TRBV2 with TRBJ2-3, with D tentatively TRBD2 (5 bases). This CDR3 region has 15 residues. V dropped 8 bases and J dropped 4 bases, with 19 bases sitting between them. Germline CDR1 reads SNHLY; CDR2 reads FYNNEI. CDR3 region: CASLRGGKGADTQYF. In DNA form, the CDR3 reads TGTGCCAGCCTTCGAGGAGGTAAGGGCGCAGATACGCAGTATTTT.

This chain links TRBV11-2 with TRBJ2-6; TRBD1 is a possible D gene (6 bases). V was pared by 4 bases and J by 0 bases, with 13 bases between. CDR3 size: 17 residues. Germline CDR1 is SGHAT and CDR2 is FQNNGV. The CDR3 protein is CASSSDRNGSGANVLTF. As DNA, the CDR3 is TGTGCCAGCAGCTCAGACAGGAACGGCTCTGGGGCCAACGTCCTGACTTTC.

The V and J genes are TRBV19 and TRBJ1-2; 9 bases agree with TRBD1. CDR1 and CDR2 from the germline V gene are LNHDA and SQIVND (reference sequence). The CDR3 runs to 15 residues. V lost 6 bases, J lost 5 bases, and 10 bases stayed unmatched. CDR3 loop: CASRSRQGGVYGYTF. DNA of the CDR3: TGTGCCAGTAGGAGCCGACAGGGGGGGGTATATGGCTACACCTTC. The full variable domain, with the rest looked up from reference TRBV19 and TRBJ1-2, is DGGITQSPKYLFRKEGQNVTLSCEQNLNHDAMYWYRQDPGQGLRLIYYSQIVNDFQKGDIAEGYSVSREKKESFPLTVTSAQKNPTAFYLCASRSRQGGVYGYTFGSGTRLTVV.

This clone was counted between two and nine times. CDR3 nucleotides: TGTGCCAGCAACCGGGATTTGACGGGGAATTCACCCCTCCACTTT. Encoded protein: CASNRDLTGNSPLHF. V gene TRBV6-5 combines with J gene TRBJ1-6; D gene unclear. The CDR3 covers 15 residues. V was clipped by 7 bases and J by 7 bases, with 17 bases between them. Germline V gives CDR1 MNHEY, CDR2 SVGAGI.

V gene TRBV11-2 combines with J gene TRBJ1-1, with 9 bases lining up with TRBD1. This CDR3 contains 12 residues. V dropped 3 bases and J dropped 13; count of bases not matched to a gene: 6. Germline CDR1 and CDR2: SGHAT and FQNNGV. CDR3 in DNA: TGTGCCAGCAGCTTCGAGGGACAGGGACTTTTCTTT. This codes for CASSFEGQGLFF. Full variable domain (outside the CDR3, taken from reference TRBV11-2 and TRBJ1-1): EAGVAQSPRYKIIEKRQSVAFWCNPISGHATLYWYQQILGQGPKLLIQFQNNGVVDDSQLPKDRFSAERLKGVDSTLKIQPAKLEDSAVYLCASSFEGQGLFFGQGTRLTVV.

In DNA form, the CDR3 reads TGCGCCAGCAGCCAAGTGCCGATACAGGAAGGGGGGAATGAGCAGTTCTTC. Its translation is CASSQVPIQEGGNEQFF. J is TRBJ2-1 and V is TRBV4-1, with D tentatively TRBD1 or TRBD2 (6 bases each). Trimming removed 1 base at V and 7 bases at J, with 20 bases between. This CDR3 spans 17 amino acids. The germline gives CDR1 MGHRA, CDR2 YSYEKL.